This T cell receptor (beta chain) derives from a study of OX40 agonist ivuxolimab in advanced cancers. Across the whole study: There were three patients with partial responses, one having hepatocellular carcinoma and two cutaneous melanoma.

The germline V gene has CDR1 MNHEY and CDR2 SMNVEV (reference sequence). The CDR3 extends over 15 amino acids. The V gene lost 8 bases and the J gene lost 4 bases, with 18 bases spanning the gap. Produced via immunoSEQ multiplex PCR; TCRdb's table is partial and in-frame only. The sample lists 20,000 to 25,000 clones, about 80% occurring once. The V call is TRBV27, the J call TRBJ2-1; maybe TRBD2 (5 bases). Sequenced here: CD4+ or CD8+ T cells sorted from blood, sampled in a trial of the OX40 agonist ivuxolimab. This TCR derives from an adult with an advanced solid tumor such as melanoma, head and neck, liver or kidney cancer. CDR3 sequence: CASGRVAEVYNEQFF. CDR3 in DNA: TGTGCCAGCGGGCGGGTGGCGGAAGTTTACAATGAGCAGTTCTTC.